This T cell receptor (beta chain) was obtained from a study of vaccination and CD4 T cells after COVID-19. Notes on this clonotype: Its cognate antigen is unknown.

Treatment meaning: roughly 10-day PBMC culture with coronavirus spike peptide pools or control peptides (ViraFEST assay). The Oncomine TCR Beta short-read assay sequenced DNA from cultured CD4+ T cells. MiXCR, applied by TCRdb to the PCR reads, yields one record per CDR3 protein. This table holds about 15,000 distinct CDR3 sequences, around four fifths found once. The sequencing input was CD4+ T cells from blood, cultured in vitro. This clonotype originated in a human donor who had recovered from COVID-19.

The CDR3 spells CASSFGFETQYF. DNA of the CDR3: TGTGCCAGCAGCTTTGGGTTCGAGACCCAGTACTTC. The rearrangement joins TRBV7-2 to TRBJ2-5, with D unresolved. Trimming stripped 3 bases from V and 5 bases from J, with 7 bases between. Per germline, CDR1 SGHTA and CDR2 FQGNSA. The CDR3 is made up of 12 amino acids.